This paragraph covers one T cell receptor (beta chain) sequence. It has no known antigen specificity. No much larger clone exists at a distance of one base, and base qualities are not known. These data are taken from a study of T cells in Graves' hyperthyroidism and ophthalmopathy (dated by TCRdb to the late 2010s). In the study overall: Peripheral blood was collected at initial diagnosis, before any treatment. To identify distinguishing TCR V-J signatures, a discovery cohort of 100 patients was used, comprising 40 to 45 with Graves' ophthalmopathy and about 59 with stable Graves' hyperthyroidism. Thyroid tissue and blood T-cell repertoires from more than five Graves' hyperthyroidism patients were also compared in the study. Once sampling was done, hyperthyroidism patients were given methimazole at a starting dose of 30 mg daily, whereas ophthalmopathy patients were given high-dose intravenous methylprednisolone. The paper reports TCR Vbeta CDR3 sequencing of over 130 peripheral blood samples: under 45 ophthalmopathy, over 70 hyperthyroidism and around 17 progressor patients. The 80 to 100 discovery patients were randomly divided into training and test sets at a 7:3 ratio. Prospective prediction of ophthalmopathy was tested in an independent validation cohort consisting of 18 hyperthyroidism patients and 17 patients who later progressed to ophthalmopathy. Overall study outcomes, separate from this receptor: A model built on a 13 V-J signature distinguished ophthalmopathy from stable hyperthyroidism, reaching 85% to 90% sensitivity and 81.08% specificity in cross-validation and 80%/75% in testing. Most expanded thyroid clonotypes (frequency above 0.001) were also detected in blood, a finding suggesting that blood repertoires may reflect thyroid immune responses. During validation, the model predicted progression to ophthalmopathy a median of approximately 6 months ahead of onset, with almost 71% sensitivity and 72.22% specificity. Sample size was not statistically predetermined, and investigators were not blinded to group allocation.

The TCR beta CDR3 regions were amplified from RNA transcripts. For the first round of RT-PCR on the TCR CDR3, the HTBI primer set was used together with the Qiagen OneStep RT-PCR kit. Libraries were constructed in a second round of multiplex PCR, after which size selection and purification were performed. Paired-end sequencing of the libraries was performed with 100 bp reads on an Illumina HiSeq2000. The original methods were these. SOAPnuke was used to process the raw data, removing reads that contained adapters or uncalled bases, had a mean Phred below 15, or lacked an exact match to the constant primer or identifier. COPE v1.2.5 was used to merge the high-quality paired reads, and each unique nucleotide sequence was defined as a clonotype. MiTCR v1.1 was used to align clonotypes to the IMGT TRBV, TRBD and TRBJ reference segments. The analysis included only V-J combinations with a frequency above 0.0001, which together covered more than 98% of the repertoires. The TCS score was defined as F50 (clonal expansion) divided by E x V (chaos), with BLOSUM62-based TCRdist calculated between CDR3 peptides within each V-J. Welch's t-statistics and random forest reduced around 510 V-J features to 13, which were used in a naive Bayes classifier (R e1071). TCRdb reanalyzed the raw reads on its own, using fastp at Q25 for trimming and MiXCR for clone calling, and kept in-frame beta chains. Every entry covers one CDR3 protein and lists the most common genes and DNA from its rows. These V and J calls originate from TCRdb's pipeline instead of the authors' own analysis. Across this sample there are 400,000 to 550,000 distinct CDR3 sequences, with 14% seen only once. Around a sixth of the sample goes to the ten largest clones.

Stable Graves' hyperthyroidism was defined as no progression to ophthalmopathy during 18 months of follow-up. Hyperthyroidism patients were newly diagnosed, had a disease duration of under 2 months, and were aged 18 to 65 years. Exclusion was applied to patients with uncontrolled infections, other autoimmune diseases, pregnancy or lactation. Diagnoses relied on clinical symptoms, serum thyroxine and TRAb, thyroid ultrasound and orbital computed tomography. Ficoll-Paque density gradient centrifugation was used to isolate PBMCs from about 10 ml of fresh peripheral blood. Trizol reagent was used to extract total RNA, and RNA quality was then checked on an Agilent 2100 Bioanalyzer. The germline V gene (reference sequence) provides CDR1 GTSNPN and CDR2 SVGIG. The junction shows trimming of 3 bases on V and 8 bases on J, plus 11 bases between the germline ends. The CDR3 spans 12 residues, from the cysteine through the phenylalanine. Just the 36-base CDR3 DNA is kept, in frame starting at base 1.

This TCR derives from a woman aged 18-30 years with Graves' hyperthyroidism. The specimen was blood. Rearrangement joined TRBV30 to TRBJ2-1, with no confident D gene call. The DNA sequence is given as TGTGCCTGGAGCCTATATGGCGATGAGCAGTTCTTC. Translated, this is CAWSLYGDEQFF.